Shown below are 5 T cell receptor beta chains from a single sample sequenced in a study of PD-1 blockade in classical Hodgkin lymphoma. Relapses following autologous stem cell transplantation were seen in all patients, with brentuximab vedotin exposure varying. The protocol was immunoSEQ multiplex PCR, while the TCRdb copy is restricted to in-frame clones and leaves out a portion. Of 75,000 to 100,000 clones listed, roughly 79% were seen once; the top ten hold under 20%. Specimen: peripheral blood mononuclear cells (PBMCs), collected before the second cycle of nivolumab. These receptor sequences come from a human donor with classical Hodgkin lymphoma.

The J gene is TRBJ2-1, the V gene TRBV6-5; D not certain. Trimming cost V 1 base and J 5 bases, with 9 bases left between them. The CDR3 contains 14 residues. The germline V gene encodes CDR1 MNHEY and CDR2 SVGAGI. CDR3 protein: CASSYLRSDNEQFF. The CDR3 region has the DNA TGTGCCAGCAGTTACTTGAGGTCAGACAATGAGCAGTTCTTC.

This clone appeared once. The CDR3 DNA sequence: TGTGCCAGCAGCTCGCTTACAGGGTTTAGGAATGGCTACACCTTC. Translating gives CASSSLTGFRNGYTF. The chain combines TRBV11-2 with TRBJ1-2; D perhaps matches TRBD1 (6 bases). V shed 4 bases and J shed 6 bases, with 18 bases lying between them. Germline V gene sequence: CDR1 SGHAT, CDR2 FQNNGV. The CDR3 loop spans 15 amino acids.

The chain couples TRBV6-5 to TRBJ2-7; 9 bases line up with TRBD2. Germline lookup yields CDR1 MNHEY and CDR2 SVGAGI. The trim removed 5 bases at V and 8 bases at J, leaving 7 bases unmatched. The CDR3 loop spans 13 amino acids. This chain's CDR3 is CASSLASGNKQYF. The CDR3 coding sequence is TGTGCCAGCAGTCTAGCTAGCGGGAACAAGCAGTACTTC.

V and J are TRBV19 and TRBJ2-6; 9 positions agree with TRBD1. Germline V CDR1 and CDR2: LNHDA, SQIVND (reference sequence). Trimming at V came to 4 bases and at J to 0 bases, leaving 7 bases not matched to a gene. This CDR3 comprises 18 residues. The CDR3 reads CASSTAGTGLSGANVLTF. The CDR3 DNA is TGTGCCAGTAGTACTGCGGGGACAGGGCTCTCTGGGGCCAACGTCCTGACTTTC.

The rearrangement uses TRBV5-1 and TRBJ2-7; 8 positions agree with TRBD2. Trimming took 5 bases from V and 6 from J; bases not matched to a gene: 7. CDR3 length: 13 residues. Germline CDR1 SGHRS, CDR2 YFSETQ. The CDR3 DNA follows: TGCGCCAGCAGTCTAAGCGGGAGTCGCGAGCAGTACTTC. It is translated as CASSLSGSREQYF. The whole variable domain, remainder taken from reference TRBV5-1 and TRBJ2-7, is KAGVTQTPRYLIKTRGQQVTLSCSPISGHRSVSWYQQTPGQGLQFLFEYFSETQRNKGNFPGRFSGRQFSNSRSEMNVSTLELGDSALYLCASSLSGSREQYFGPGTRLTVT.